This entry lists 11 T cell receptor beta chains sequenced from one sample in a study of T cell repertoires in aging, cancer and after chemotherapy. Peripheral blood genomic DNA, not sorted cells or RNA, was the template. TRB rearrangements spanning V, D and J were amplified using mixed TRB-A/B primers. TCRdb reprocessed the multiplex PCR reads via MiXCR and lists one record per CDR3 protein. The table has 5,000 to 6,500 distinct CDR3 sequences, roughly 20% seen once. The sequenced sample consisted of blood. These receptors were taken from a human donor in good health. The donor label of this sample is uncertain.

This clonotype is deemed medium-sized. V and J are TRBV19 and TRBJ1-3; D ambiguous. The CDR3 consists of 14 residues. The germline gives CDR1 LNHDA, CDR2 SQIVND (reference sequence). Trimming removed 6 bases at V and 1 base at J, with 10 bases between. The CDR3 coding sequence is TGTGCCAGTAGAAGCAACGGATCTGGAAACACCATATATTTT. It encodes CASRSNGSGNTIYF.

This clonotype is categorized as medium-sized. The chain couples TRBV6-2 or TRBV6-3 to TRBJ2-1; perhaps TRBD1 as D (6 bases). V gave up 2 bases and J gave up 8 bases, with 19 bases separating them. The CDR3 consists of 16 residues. Per the germline V gene, CDR1 is MNHEY and CDR2 is SVGEGT. Here the CDR3 DNA reads TGTGCCAGCAGTTACGGCTCAGGCGGTGGGGGCTATGAGCAGTTCTTC. It encodes CASSYGSGGGGYEQFF.

In this sample, this clonotype is medium-sized. The genes are TRBV6-1 and TRBJ1-4, with D possibly TRBD1 on 5 matching bases. In germline, CDR1 is MNHNS, CDR2 SASEGT. V lost 2 bases, J lost 8 bases, and 24 bases lay in between. The CDR3 is made up of 18 amino acids. This CDR3 is CASSEWGLSQRGDEKLFF. CDR3 nucleotides: TGTGCCAGCAGTGAATGGGGGTTATCACAACGGGGGGACGAAAAACTGTTTTTT.

With respect to this clonotype: A much larger clone differs by one base, so this may be a read error. Because the CDR3 is missing its conserved closing phenylalanine or tryptophan, this is likely a read error. The chain has TRBV18 and TRBJ2-1; D could derive from TRBD1 or TRBD2 (6 bases each). V was shortened by 6 bases and J by 10 bases, with 16 bases between the two germline ends. The CDR3 has 13 amino acids. Germline values: CDR1 KGHSH, CDR2 LQKENI. The CDR3 DNA sequence: TGTGCCAGCTCTCCCAGGGGCGGGGAAGAGCAGTTCTCC. Its translation is CASSPRGGEEQFS.

A few counts support this clonotype. V and J are TRBV7-3 and TRBJ2-3, with D maybe TRBD2 (5 bases). This CDR3 is 13 amino acids long. Germline CDR1 is SGHTA and CDR2 is FQGTGA. Deletions cut 7 bases from V and 4 bases from J, with 12 bases between. CDR3: CASMLRVPDTQYF. For the CDR3, the DNA is TGTGCCAGCATGCTGAGGGTCCCAGATACGCAGTATTTT.

The chain has TRBV21-1 and TRBJ1-6; the table calls TRBD1, which could not be checked here. TRBV21-1 is a pseudogene. The CDR3 has 18 residues. CDR3 in amino acids: CASSNQTTSTGLYSPLHF. The CDR3, as DNA: TGTGCCAGCAGCAACCAAACAACTTCGACAGGGCTTTATTCACCCCTCCACTTT.

The table lists this clonotype with a few counts. The chain employs TRBV20-1 and TRBJ1-2; no definite D call. This CDR3 region has 15 residues. The ends were cut back, 0 bases at V and 4 bases at J, with 15 bases in the middle. Germline V CDR1 and CDR2: DFQATT, SNEGSKA (reference sequence). The CDR3: CSARDFSAVAYGYTF. The CDR3 nucleotides are TGCAGTGCTAGAGATTTTTCGGCAGTCGCCTATGGCTACACCTTC.

This clonotype ranks as large. V usage is TRBV12-3 or TRBV12-4 and J usage is TRBJ2-1; TRBD2 matches at 7 bases. The V gene end was trimmed by 4 bases and the J gene end by 0 bases; junction bases not matched to a gene: 9. This CDR3 is built from 17 residues. DNA of the CDR3: TGTGCCAGCAGTTCAAGTAGCGGGCCGAGCTCCTACAATGAGCAGTTCTTC. This codes for CASSSSSGPSSYNEQFF.

This clonotype is judged medium-sized. The chain is built from TRBV6-1 and TRBJ1-2; TRBD1 might be the D (6 bases). Germline V gives CDR1 MNHNS, CDR2 SASEGT. CDR3 size: 14 residues. Trimming removed 0 bases at V and 4 bases at J, with 9 bases between. The CDR3 nucleotides read TGTGCCAGCAGTGAAGCCCGGGGGGCCTATGGCTACACCTTC. Translated, it gives CASSEARGAYGYTF.

Sample share makes this clonotype medium-sized (0.01 to 0.1%). This chain links TRBV30 with TRBJ2-5; no definite D call. The length of the CDR3 is 17 residues. V was trimmed by 0 bases and J by 3 bases, leaving 20 bases between them. The germline CDR1 and CDR2 sequences are GTSNPN and SVGIG (reference sequence). CDR3: CAWSVSANRQVEETQYF. CDR3 nucleotides: TGTGCCTGGAGTGTAAGTGCTAATCGCCAGGTCGAAGAGACCCAGTACTTC.

Sample share makes this clonotype large. The rearrangement uses TRBV29-1 and TRBJ2-3; D possibly corresponds to TRBD1 (5 bases). The germline V gene encodes CDR1 SQVTM and CDR2 ANQGSEA. Trimming pared 4 bases from V and 2 bases from J, leaving 10 bases between. This CDR3 region has 13 residues. CDR3 in amino acids: CSVVQGLTDTQYF. The CDR3 DNA is TGCAGCGTTGTGCAGGGTCTCACAGATACGCAGTATTTT.